This TCR beta chain was obtained from a study of cytomegalovirus exposure and HLA in healthy donors (dated by TCRdb to about 2017). Regarding the complete study: In an earlier analysis of around 540 of the donors, less than 350 Gb of sequence data and 100 million or so unique TCR beta sequences from roughly 180 million T cells were reported. HLA typing covered class I and class II loci at four-digit resolution. About 300 gigabases of sequencing data and about 92 million unique TCR sequences made up an early release that covered several hundred HLA-typed donors. Of the roughly 400 genotyped donors, over 65% fell in the genetic ancestry cluster associated with self-reported Caucasian donors. Rather than using new phenotypic data, the later analysis identified candidate immune exposures from TCR beta sequences and from how often those sequences occurred across donors. In a later genetic analysis, genome-wide SNP genotypes for about 65% of the 666 donors were used, and that subset was treated as a discovery cohort. The study was designed to test whether signatures of past pathogen exposure could be identified by cataloging public T cell receptors. To predict cytomegalovirus infection status, the study combined high-throughput TCR immunosequencing, statistical association of individual TCRs with disease status, and machine learning. The study used immunosequencing to profile the T cell repertoires of approximately 690 subjects and linked those repertoires to cytomegalovirus serostatus. All discovery cohort repertoires had been generated using a single sequencing platform. An earlier analysis of a few hundred of the donors applied high-throughput TCR beta sequencing to assess whether each TCR beta V gene segment acted as functional or pseudogenic. About five DR-DQ haplotypes were handled as single units for association and clustering, since linkage in the cohort was strong. Donor age, sex, ethnicity and CMV serostatus were compiled together with the repertoire data. On average, about 240,000 unique TCR beta nucleotide sequences were sequenced per donor among fewer than 500 genotyped donors of the cohort, with about 19% of those sequences being non-productive. To study patterns of TCR occurrence, a later analysis re-analyzed previously published TCR beta repertoires from under 750 donors and added high-resolution HLA genotyping. Typing coverage differed by locus: A, B, C, DRB1 and DQB1 were typed in roughly 629-640 donors, DQA1 in around 500, DPA1 in around 600, and DPB1 in 450 to 480. Along with the roughly 700-subject first cohort, a separate validation cohort of over 90 different subjects was used. Findings and caveats that apply to the study as a whole: According to a later analysis, most CMV-associated TCR beta chains appeared to be HLA-restricted, and the HLA associations seemed to be driven largely by CMV exposure. In an earlier analysis of more than 500 of the donors, most TCR beta V segments appeared in productive rearrangements about 87% or about 30% of the time, broadly matching IMGT annotations. Because HLA typing was missing for some donors at each locus, association tests included only the typed subset. It was suggested by the authors that the approach could potentially be generalized to other disease states and immunological phenotypes. A later genetic analysis reported fewer N-insertions in productive TCRs among donors in an Asian-associated ancestry cluster than the roughly 700-donor mean. Specific HLA alleles were associated with 16,951 TCR beta sequences at a false discovery rate of 0.05 in a later analysis. Several of the top co-occurrence clusters appeared to be linked to parvovirus B19, influenza, CMV and Epstein-Barr virus, according to a later analysis. Because counts were too low, around 18 rarely observed V segments, including chromosome 9 orphons, were left out of the earlier analysis of approximately 500 of the donors. Because the 87-base-pair reads could not distinguish some IMGT-functional V segments, including TRBV6-2 and TRBV6-3, those segments were excluded. According to a later analysis, TCR association rates differed among HLA loci, with DRB1 alleles showing the most associated TCRs and HLA-C alleles showing the fewest. Only TCR beta chains were sequenced in this cohort, and the absence of alpha or paired-chain data limited detectable features. The only immune exposure information available for the cohort was CMV serostatus. A further reported finding was that TCR beta sequences accurately predicted the HLA-A and HLA-B alleles for most subjects in the first cohort. A later genetic analysis associated a missense DCLRE1C variant with V-gene and J-gene trimming of TCR beta chains, and an independent cohort replicated the association. The classifier was reported to diagnose cytomegalovirus status with high specificity and sensitivity in both the original and validation cohorts. Compared with equally common non-associated chains, HLA-associated TCR beta chains in a later analysis were more clonally expanded and had lower generation probabilities. Correlated functional status among segregating V segments might reflect linkage disequilibrium, but an unknown experimental factor could not be ruled out. Across donors, most TCR sequences were observed very rarely, whereas some public TCRs were present in many individuals. When HLA alleles, especially DR and DQ, strongly co-occurred, attributing TCR associations to individual alleles was difficult. A cluster of highly shared sequence variants was judged likely to represent a technical artifact of the sequencing pipeline. The presence/absence analyses assumed that sequencing depth was roughly uniform across donors, and that assumption may not be true. The study listed 164 TCR beta chains as associated with cytomegalovirus. In vitro tests confirmed that three of the cytomegalovirus-associated TCR beta chains recognize cytomegalovirus antigens.

Spanning cysteine to phenylalanine, the CDR3 consists of 16 amino acids. Only the CDR3 portion is preserved as DNA: 48 bases, with reading frame beginning at the first base. For CDR1 and CDR2, the germline V gene lists SGHRS and YFSETQ. Relative to germline, V is 2 bases shorter and J is 0 bases shorter, with 11 bases between their ends. Turning to this clone: Its antigen has not been determined. It has no much larger one-base neighbor in the sample; base qualities were not kept.

Receptor amplification or capture employed the immunoSEQ multiplex PCR assay. For the multiplex PCR, a mixture combining 60 forward primers for TCR Vbeta segments and 13 reverse primers for TCR Jbeta segments was used. A multiplex PCR assay on genomic DNA amplified the CDR3 region of rearranged TCR beta genes. Amplified TCR beta libraries were sequenced as 87-base-pair reads on the Illumina HiSeq System. Regarding the original processing steps: A later analysis tallied around 87 million unique TCR beta chains across the roughly 610 repertoires, and approximately 12 million of those chains were shared by two or more donors. Raw reads were error-corrected and collapsed into unique sequences by a nearest-neighbor algorithm in which closely related sequences were merged to remove PCR and sequencing errors. V, D and J gene segments were assigned by aligning CDR3 sequences to IMGT reference sequences. For a sequence to be retained, a match of at least six nucleotides was required to both a V gene segment and a J gene segment. Rearrangements were classified as productive when the CDR3 lacked stop codons and remained in frame with V and J, and all other rearrangements were classified as non-productive. CDR3 was defined according to IMGT convention as the region running from the second conserved V-encoded cysteine to the conserved J-encoded phenylalanine. In an earlier analysis of more than 550 of the donors, sequences lacking an unambiguous match to a single V gene segment were excluded. An earlier analysis of 587 of the donors classified V segments as functional when productive rearrangements were above 56.7% and as segregating when the standard deviation between donors was above 5%. To diagnose cytomegalovirus status from the catalog of TCR beta chain sequences, a statistical classification framework was built. In a later analysis, V and J genes were assigned by comparing TCR nucleotide sequences against IMGT/GENE-DB human TR gene sequences. The TCRdist pipeline was used in a later analysis to assign CDR3 sequences and most-parsimonious VDJ recombination scenarios. In a later analysis, each TCR beta chain was defined by its CDR3 amino acid sequence together with its V-gene family, and reads without a unique V-gene family were excluded. To address suspected cross-contamination and a sequencing artifact, a later analysis removed a few hundred highly shared, low-generation-probability nucleotide sequences. For each public chain, a later analysis derived a clonal expansion index from normalized ranks of inferred template counts within each repertoire. In a later analysis, generation probabilities were computed using a VDJ recombination model fitted to out-of-frame rearrangements, and the results were checked against IGoR. In a later analysis, TCR-TCR, TCR-HLA and TCR-CMV co-occurrence was scored with hypergeometric tests, and a repertoire-size bias correction was applied to TCR pairs. A later analysis estimated false discovery rates by permuting HLA or CMV assignments 20 times. In a later analysis, co-occurring TCRs were grouped with DBSCAN, and TCRdist sequence similarity was added when clustering was performed within HLA-allele-positive subsets. For co-occurrence clustering, repertoires with fewer than 30,000 or more than 120,000 public chains were excluded, along with roughly 5 repertoires with anomalous nucleotide sharing. TCRdb took this table from immuneACCESS and kept in-frame rearrangements with V and J called. Such tables lack part of the clones; where checked against another copy, unresolved V genes explain under half of the gap, and the rest is unexplained. The V and J calls and clone size were taken over from that table, and D and trimming were inferred from the DNA. The sample table holds around 100,000 clones, of which roughly 77% were seen once. The ten largest make up 4% of the sample.

In total, more than 500 healthy bone marrow donors made up the cohort. At the time of sampling, every cohort member was nominally healthy, though immune exposures that went unrecorded were likely present. The donor was CMV seropositive and was included in the group of 289 seropositive cohort members. A peripheral blood sample was provided by each donor, and peripheral blood mononuclear cells were used for TCR beta sequencing. Genomic DNA was extracted from the blood cell samples with the Qiagen DNeasy Blood Extraction Kit. The sequence derives from a woman aged 45-65 years in good health and CMV-seropositive. The chain is made from TRBV5-1 and TRBJ2-2; the D gene lacks a confident call. Input material: PBMCs. The CDR3 here reads CASSFSSPANTGELFF. The DNA reads TGCGCCAGCAGCTTCTCCAGTCCCGCGAACACCGGGGAGCTGTTTTTT. This CDR3, with the reference TRBV5-1 and TRBJ2-2 proteins standing in past its ends, gives the full variable domain KAGVTQTPRYLIKTRGQQVTLSCSPISGHRSVSWYQQTPGQGLQFLFEYFSETQRNKGNFPGRFSGRQFSNSRSEMNVSTLELGDSALYLCASSFSSPANTGELFFGEGSRLTVL.